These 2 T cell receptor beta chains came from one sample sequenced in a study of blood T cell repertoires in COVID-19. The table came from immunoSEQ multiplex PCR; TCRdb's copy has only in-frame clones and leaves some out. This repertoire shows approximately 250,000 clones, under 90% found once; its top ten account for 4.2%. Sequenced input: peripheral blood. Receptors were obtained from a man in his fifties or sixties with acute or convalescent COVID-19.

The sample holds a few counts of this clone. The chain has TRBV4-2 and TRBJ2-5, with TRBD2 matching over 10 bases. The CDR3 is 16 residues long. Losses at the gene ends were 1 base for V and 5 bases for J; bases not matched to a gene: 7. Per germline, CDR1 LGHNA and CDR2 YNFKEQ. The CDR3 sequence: CASSQGASGSLETQYF. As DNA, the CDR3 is TGTGCCAGCAGCCAAGGAGCTAGCGGGAGTCTGGAGACCCAGTACTTC.

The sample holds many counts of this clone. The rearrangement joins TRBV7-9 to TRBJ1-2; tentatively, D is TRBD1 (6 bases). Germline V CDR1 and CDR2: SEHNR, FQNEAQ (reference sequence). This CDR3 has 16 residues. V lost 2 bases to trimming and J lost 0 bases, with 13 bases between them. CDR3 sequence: CASSLPGQLANYGYTF. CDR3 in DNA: TGTGCCAGCAGCTTACCCGGACAGTTAGCTAACTATGGCTACACCTTC.